The 9 T cell receptor beta chains given below trace back to one sample, sequenced in a study of blood T cell repertoires in COVID-19. The data were produced by immunoSEQ multiplex PCR, yet TCRdb's version contains in-frame clones alone and is incomplete. The data contain roughly 170,000 clones, 85% to 90% of them singletons. The sample taken for sequencing was peripheral blood. Receptors were obtained from a man aged 40-55 years with active or convalescent COVID-19.

The chain uses TRBV19 and TRBJ1-5; D call uncertain. Trimming left V 1 base short and J 3 bases short, with 10 bases between. The CDR3 is 15 amino acids. Germline loops: CDR1 LNHDA, CDR2 SQIVND (reference sequence). The CDR3 is CASSIGSLTNQPQHF. The CDR3 DNA sequence: TGTGCCAGTAGTATAGGGAGTCTAACCAATCAGCCCCAGCATTTT.

The chain uses TRBV19 and TRBJ1-5, with D maybe TRBD1 (5 bases). Germline V gene data show CDR1 as LNHDA and CDR2 as SQIVND (reference sequence). V was shortened by 4 bases and J by 1 base, with 11 bases between the two germline ends. The CDR3 runs to 15 residues. CDR3 nucleotides: TGTGCCAGTAGTAACTTAGGGGTAAGCAATCAGCCCCAGCATTTT. It yields the protein CASSNLGVSNQPQHF.

This clone was seen a handful of times. This chain links TRBV28 with TRBJ1-1; D call uncertain. V lost 8 bases and J lost 7, with 5 bases in between. From germline, CDR1 is MDHEN and CDR2 SYDVKM. This CDR3 region has 9 residues. CDR3 nucleotide sequence: TGTGCCAGCGAGGGTGAAGCTTTCTTT. Protein: CASEGEAFF.

The rearrangement uses TRBV12-3 or TRBV12-4 and TRBJ2-1, with TRBD1 identical over 7 bases. The ends lost 7 bases at V and 15 bases at J; junction bases unmatched: 6. The CDR3 runs 10 residues. The CDR3 coding sequence is TGTGCCAGCAAAACGGACAGGTTGTTCTTC. This encodes CASKTDRLFF.

This rearrangement joins TRBV5-4 to TRBJ2-5; possible D gene TRBD2, 6 bases. Trimming removed 1 base at V and 0 bases at J, with 7 bases between. Germline V CDR1 and CDR2: SGHNT, YYREEE (reference sequence). The CDR3 has 14 residues. The CDR3 nucleotides read TGTGCCAGCAGCTTGAGCGGGTACCAAGAGACCCAGTACTTC. Its translation: CASSLSGYQETQYF.

For the CDR3, the DNA is TGTGCCAGCAGCTTAGACCCGACAGTCTATGGCTACACCTTC. The encoded protein is CASSLDPTVYGYTF. The V call is TRBV11-1, the J call TRBJ1-2; D perhaps matches TRBD1 (5 bases). V was shortened by 1 base and J by 4 bases, with 10 bases between the two germline ends. The CDR3 has 14 residues. Germline assignment: CDR1 SGHAT and CDR2 FQDESV (reference sequence).

CDR3 nucleotides: TGTGCCAGCAGCTTTTCGAGGGTTAGCACAGATACGCAGTATTTT. Translated: CASSFSRVSTDTQYF. The rearrangement links TRBV5-8 to TRBJ2-3; a weak D match, TRBD2 (5 bases). Germline V CDR1 and CDR2: SGHTS, YDEGEE. This CDR3 is built from 15 residues. The V end was cut by 2 bases, the J end by 0 bases, with 10 bases between. Full variable domain (missing parts from reference TRBV5-8 and TRBJ2-3): EAGVTQSPTHLIKTRGQQATLRCSPISGHTSVYWYQQALGLGLQFLLWYDEGEERNRGNFPPRFSGRQFPNYSSELNVNALELEDSALYLCASSFSRVSTDTQYFGPGTRLTVL.

The J gene is TRBJ2-7, the V gene TRBV5-4; 9 bases are a match to TRBD1. CDR3 size: 14 residues. Germline assignment: CDR1 SGHNT and CDR2 YYREEE (reference sequence). Trimming removed 2 bases from V and 5 bases from J; junction bases left unmatched: 5. The CDR3 region is CASSFDRGSDEQYF. CDR3 coding DNA: TGTGCCAGCAGCTTTGACAGGGGGTCCGACGAGCAGTACTTC.

V gene TRBV6-1 combines with J gene TRBJ2-5; TRBD2 agrees at 9 bases. CDR1 is MNHNS, CDR2 SASEGT, per germline. This CDR3 spans 16 amino acids. V was clipped by 2 bases and J by 4 bases; unmatched bases: 8. The chain's CDR3 is CASSEMGGGVTETQYF. CDR3 sequence (DNA): TGTGCCAGCAGTGAAATGGGCGGGGGGGTTACAGAGACCCAGTACTTC.